The 11 T cell receptor beta chains below were found in one sample sequenced in a study of blood T cell repertoires in COVID-19. The table came from immunoSEQ multiplex PCR; TCRdb's copy has only in-frame clones and leaves some out. The repertoire holds just over 650,000 clones, with just under 90% as singletons. The sample comprised peripheral blood. The source is a woman aged 18-29 years with acute or convalescent COVID-19.

As for this clone: This sample also contains other DNA sequences that code for the same CDR3. The chain has TRBV19 and TRBJ1-2; D gene uncertain. CDR1 LNHDA and CDR2 SQIVND come from the germline V gene (reference sequence). The V and J ends lost 7 bases and 0 bases respectively, with 12 bases between them. The CDR3 length is 14 residues. The CDR3 spells CASTPRTANYGYTF. The DNA of the CDR3 is TGTGCCAGTACTCCCAGGACTGCTAACTATGGCTACACCTTC.

This rearrangement joins TRBV5-1 to TRBJ1-4; D may be TRBD1 (6 bases). The CDR3 is 14 amino acids. The V end lost 4 bases, the J end lost 3 bases, and 10 bases lay between the germline ends. Germline V gene lookup returns CDR1 SGHRS and CDR2 YFSETQ. The CDR3 DNA reads TGCGCCAGCAGCCAGGACAGTTCTAATGAAAAACTGTTTTTT. It codes for CASSQDSSNEKLFF.

The chain combines TRBV6-5 with TRBJ1-2, with D perhaps TRBD1 (5 bases). Germline CDR1 reads MNHEY; CDR2 reads SVGAGI. The CDR3 consists of 13 residues. The V and J ends lost 0 bases and 9 bases respectively, with 11 bases between them. CDR3 protein: CASSYSTVSSYTF. The CDR3 bases are TGTGCCAGCAGTTACTCGACAGTTTCCAGCTACACCTTC.

The chain joins TRBV10-2 to TRBJ2-2, with 8 bases lining up with TRBD1. The CDR3 consists of 14 residues. The V gene end was trimmed by 3 bases and the J gene end by 10 bases; junction bases not matched to a gene: 7. Germline V gene data show CDR1 as WSHSY and CDR2 as SAAADI. The CDR3 reads CASSDPGQAKELFF. The CDR3, as DNA: TGCGCCAGCAGTGATCCGGGACAGGCGAAGGAGCTGTTTTTT.

The CDR3 DNA is TGTGCCAGCAGCTTGGCCGCGGCCTTGGCTGGCTACACCTTC. The encoded protein is CASSLAAALAGYTF. V is TRBV5-8 and J is TRBJ1-2; D is uncertain. Trimming cost V 0 bases and J 7 bases, with 13 bases left between them. The CDR3 contains 14 residues. Germline V gives CDR1 SGHTS, CDR2 YDEGEE.

This chain uses TRBV29-1 with TRBJ1-2, with TRBD1 matching 7 bases. The CDR3 length is 12 residues. CDR1 SQVTM and CDR2 ANQGSEA come from the germline V gene. V gave up 4 bases and J gave up 5 bases; unmatched junction bases: 4. The CDR3 DNA is TGCAGCGTTGTAAAGGGGGCGTATGGCTACACCTTC. It yields the protein CSVVKGAYGYTF.

In its sample, this clone was seen once. The same CDR3 is also encoded by other DNA sequences in this sample. This chain uses TRBV24-1 with TRBJ2-7; 8 positions match TRBD1. Trimming cost V 2 bases and J 3 bases; bases outside gene matches: 5. Germline V gene sequence: CDR1 KGHDR, CDR2 SFDVKD. This CDR3 comprises 15 residues. The CDR3 DNA follows: TGTGCCACCAGTGATTCCGGGACAGGACGCTACGAGCAGTACTTC. This sequence encodes CATSDSGTGRYEQYF.

This clone showed up just once. The chain combines TRBV7-2 with TRBJ1-2; the match to TRBD1 covers 8 bases. CDR1 SGHTA and CDR2 FQGNSA come from the germline V gene. The CDR3 is 17 amino acids. Trimming cost V 2 bases and J 1 base; bases outside gene matches: 9. DNA of the CDR3: TGTGCCAGCAGCTTATTTCAGGGGGCTAGGCTTAACTATGGCTACACCTTC. Translated: CASSLFQGARLNYGYTF.

This sequence joins TRBV6-2 or TRBV6-3 and TRBJ2-3; TRBD1 aligns across 8 bases. The CDR3 has 15 residues. Trimming at V came to 2 bases and at J to 4 bases, leaving 5 bases not matched to a gene. Germline CDR1 and CDR2: MNHEY and SVGEGT. CDR3 in DNA: TGTGCCAGCAGTTACATCGGACAGGGTTCAGATACGCAGTATTTT. Protein product: CASSYIGQGSDTQYF.

This clone appeared a single time. This chain links TRBV7-8 with TRBJ2-5; 15 bases are a match to TRBD2. Trimming removed 4 bases from V and 4 bases from J; junction bases left unmatched: 1. CDR3 length: 15 amino acids. The germline gives CDR1 SGHVS, CDR2 FQNEAQ. CDR3 DNA: TGTGCCAGCAGCTGGGGACTAGCGGGGGGAGAGACCCAGTACTTC. It codes for CASSWGLAGGETQYF.

CDR3 region: CASSNTRTVSTDTQYF. The DNA for the CDR3 is TGTGCCAGCAGCAATACCCGGACAGTGAGCACAGATACGCAGTATTTT. The chain combines TRBV5-4 with TRBJ2-3; tentative D call: TRBD1 (6 bases). This CDR3 region has 16 residues. V shed 4 bases and J shed 0 bases, with 15 bases lying between them. The germline CDR1 and CDR2 sequences are SGHNT and YYREEE (reference sequence).